The 24 T cell receptor beta chains below come from one sample, sequenced in a study of control samples from healthy donors and cancer patients. The protocol was immunoSEQ multiplex PCR, while the TCRdb copy is restricted to in-frame clones and leaves out a portion. The sample contains more than 75,000 clones, about nine tenths of which appear only once. The sample comprised blood. These receptors were taken from a man in his fifties or sixties in good health.

The gene calls are TRBV2 and TRBJ1-5; maybe TRBD1 (6 bases). Germline V gene sequence: CDR1 SNHLY, CDR2 FYNNEI. The length of the CDR3 is 15 residues. V lost 7 bases, J lost 4 bases, and 17 bases lay in between. CDR3 protein: CASNQQGGGNQPQHF. The CDR3 DNA reads as TGTGCCAGCAACCAACAGGGTGGCGGAAATCAGCCCCAGCATTTT.

This chain connects TRBV4-1 to TRBJ1-2; tentatively, D is TRBD1 (6 bases). V lost 1 base and J lost 3, with 12 bases in between. This CDR3 spans 15 amino acids. Germline V gene data show CDR1 as MGHRA and CDR2 as YSYEKL. CDR3 sequence reads: CASSQGQGIDYGYTF. The CDR3 coding sequence is TGCGCCAGCAGCCAAGGTCAGGGGATCGACTATGGCTACACCTTC.

The J gene is TRBJ1-2, the V gene TRBV4-1; D gene ambiguous. Germline CDR1 MGHRA, CDR2 YSYEKL. The ends were cut back, 0 bases at V and 5 bases at J, with 10 bases in the middle. The CDR3 is made up of 14 amino acids. CDR3 loop: CASSQDNQVYGYTF. The CDR3 nucleotides are TGCGCCAGCAGCCAAGATAATCAGGTTTATGGCTACACCTTC.

As to this clone: Other DNA sequences from this sample encode an identical CDR3 as well. The chain employs TRBV27 and TRBJ1-6; D is undetermined. Germline loops: CDR1 MNHEY, CDR2 SMNVEV (reference sequence). V was cut by 4 bases and J by 7 bases, with 5 bases left in between. This CDR3 has 12 residues. The CDR3 region is CASSSTNSPLHF. The CDR3 DNA sequence: TGTGCCAGCAGTTCCACGAATTCACCCCTCCACTTT.

Note on this clone: Compared with germline, one end of the junction differs, possibly owing to a read error. Other nucleotide sequences in the sample specify the same CDR3. The rearrangement uses TRBV5-6 and TRBJ1-2, with D hard to call. Germline V CDR1 and CDR2: SGHDT, YYEEEE. The CDR3 runs to 18 residues. CDR3: CASSYYFPGTEANYGYTF. The CDR3 nucleotides are TGTGCCAGTAGCTACTACTTTCCGGGAACTGAAGCTAACTATGGCTACACCTTC.

This chain joins TRBV18 and TRBJ1-1, with a tentative D call TRBD1 (6 bases). The CDR3 length is 13 residues. In germline, CDR1 is KGHSH, CDR2 LQKENI. V was pared by 3 bases and J by 5 bases, with 10 bases between. The CDR3 DNA follows: TGTGCCAGCTCACCGCAAGGGGGGACTGAAGCTTTCTTT. Its protein product is CASSPQGGTEAFF.

V is TRBV5-1 and J is TRBJ2-5, with TRBD2 matching 14 bases. There are 17 residues in the CDR3. Losses at the gene ends were 4 bases for V and 4 bases for J; bases not matched to a gene: 9. The germline V gene encodes CDR1 SGHRS and CDR2 YFSETQ. CDR3 loop: CASSKGTSGGIGETQYF. CDR3 bases: TGCGCCAGCAGCAAAGGGACTAGCGGGGGAATAGGAGAGACCCAGTACTTC.

CDR3 region: CSVVGTANVYTF. The DNA for the CDR3 is TGCAGCGTAGTCGGGACAGCGAACGTCTACACCTTC. The V call is TRBV29-1, the J call TRBJ1-2; 7 bases agree with TRBD1. Per the germline V gene, CDR1 is SQVTM and CDR2 is ANQGSEA. This CDR3 spans 12 amino acids. Trimming removed 6 bases from V and 10 bases from J; junction bases left unmatched: 11.

The chain recombines TRBV3-1 (or the pseudogene TRBV3-2) with TRBJ1-1; D is possibly TRBD1 (6 bases). Germline V gene data show CDR1 as LGHDT and CDR2 as YNNKEL (reference sequence). There are 13 residues in the CDR3. V shed 6 bases and J shed 3 bases, with 11 bases lying between them. The CDR3 here is CASSRRGYTEAFF. DNA for the CDR3: TGTGCCAGCAGTCGCAGGGGATACACTGAAGCTTTCTTT.

As to this clone: The identical CDR3 is also encoded by other nucleotide sequences in the sample. The chain couples TRBV13 to TRBJ2-3, with TRBD1 as a possible D gene (5 bases). The CDR3 covers 14 residues. Germline CDR1 reads PRHDT; CDR2 reads FYEKMQ (reference sequence). V lost 1 base, J lost 0 bases, and 5 bases lay in between. CDR3: CASSLAGSTDTQYF. The CDR3 nucleotides read TGTGCCAGCAGCTTAGCAGGGAGCACAGATACGCAGTATTTT.

CDR3 protein: CASSWSGQETQYF. DNA of the CDR3: TGTGCCAGCAGTTGGAGCGGCCAAGAGACCCAGTACTTC. V usage is TRBV6-5 and J usage is TRBJ2-5, with a tentative D call TRBD2 (5 bases). Trimming stripped 4 bases from V and 1 base from J, with 7 bases between. The CDR3 totals 13 residues. CDR1 MNHEY and CDR2 SVGAGI come from the germline V gene.

This clone was recorded only once. The chain couples TRBV5-1 to TRBJ2-7; D gene unclear. Germline V gives CDR1 SGHRS, CDR2 YFSETQ. CDR3 length: 13 residues. V lost 1 base, J lost 2 bases, and 7 bases lay in between. The CDR3 bases are TGCGCCAGCAGCTTGACGGTGACCTACGAGCAGTACTTC. This sequence encodes CASSLTVTYEQYF.

V usage is TRBV5-1 and J usage is TRBJ2-5, with D tentatively TRBD1 (5 bases). The ends were cut back, 0 bases at V and 0 bases at J, with 9 bases in the middle. The CDR3 has 15 residues. Germline V gene data show CDR1 as SGHRS and CDR2 as YFSETQ. The CDR3, as DNA: TGCGCCAGCAGCTTGGAGACAGATTACCAAGAGACCCAGTACTTC. Residues: CASSLETDYQETQYF.

This clone has just one count. Written as DNA, the CDR3 is TGTGCCAGCAGCCTTAACGTGGGTACCTACGAGCAGTACTTC. It specifies CASSLNVGTYEQYF. This chain joins TRBV9 and TRBJ2-7, with D unclear. CDR3 size: 14 residues. Germline-derived CDR1 and CDR2 are SGDLS and YYNGEE. Trimming removed 4 bases from V and 2 bases from J, with 13 bases in between.

This chain links TRBV27 with TRBJ1-1; D not resolved. The length of the CDR3 is 14 residues. The germline V and J ends were trimmed by 6 bases and 4 bases, with 15 bases remaining between them. Germline V CDR1 and CDR2: MNHEY, SMNVEV (reference sequence). CDR3 residues: CASSFRREVTEAFF. In DNA, the CDR3 is TGTGCCAGCAGCTTCCGAAGGGAAGTCACTGAAGCTTTCTTT.

This clone is a singleton in its sample. The chain joins TRBV29-1 to TRBJ1-2; no definite D call. The CDR3 loop spans 17 amino acids. V was trimmed by 3 bases and J by 8 bases, leaving 28 bases between them. Germline loops: CDR1 SQVTM, CDR2 ANQGSEA. As DNA, the CDR3 is TGCAGCGTTGATTTGGCGTATGAAGCCCAATTGAGAAGAGGCTACACCTTC. Translated, it gives CSVDLAYEAQLRRGYTF.

The rearrangement links TRBV5-1 to TRBJ2-1; 7 bases are a match to TRBD2. This CDR3 comprises 14 residues. Germline assignment: CDR1 SGHRS and CDR2 YFSETQ. J was trimmed by 8 bases and V by 6 bases; bases with no gene match: 11. The CDR3 spells CASTISREGYEQFF. The CDR3 nucleotides read TGCGCCAGCACAATAAGCAGGGAGGGATATGAGCAGTTCTTC.

The CDR3, as DNA: TGTGCCAGCAGTTTAGGAGTTGTTTCCGAAGCTTTCTTT. Residues: CASSLGVVSEAFF. The chain employs TRBV27 and TRBJ1-1; no clear D gene. The CDR3 length is 13 residues. Trimming left V 2 bases short and J 8 bases short, with 12 bases between. In germline, CDR1 is MNHEY, CDR2 SMNVEV (reference sequence).

In this sample, this clone is medium-sized (0.01 to 0.1%). The V call is TRBV6-1, the J call TRBJ1-2; TRBD1 might be the D (5 bases). The CDR3 runs 14 residues. Trimming left V 1 base short and J 6 bases short, with 12 bases between. The germline gives CDR1 MNHNS, CDR2 SASEGT. The CDR3 DNA follows: TGTGCCAGCAGTGAAGGGGCAGGGTGGGATGGCTACACCTTC. Encoded protein: CASSEGAGWDGYTF.

This clone occurred once. J is TRBJ1-2 and V is TRBV3-1 (or the pseudogene TRBV3-2); 7 nucleotides align to TRBD1. Germline trimming cut 0 bases from V and 8 bases from J; bases unmatched to any gene: 6. This CDR3 is 14 amino acids long. Per the germline V gene, CDR1 is LGHDT and CDR2 is YNNKEL (reference sequence). This chain's CDR3 is CASSQERGLRGYTF. Here the CDR3 DNA reads TGTGCCAGCAGCCAAGAAAGGGGGCTTCGCGGCTACACCTTC.

V is TRBV14 and J is TRBJ1-2, with D tentatively TRBD1 (6 bases). Trimming cost V 4 bases and J 8 bases, with 8 bases left between them. The germline V gene has CDR1 SGHDN and CDR2 FVKESK. The CDR3 is made up of 11 amino acids. The CDR3 DNA reads TGTGCCAGCAGCCGAGGGACAGGCTACACCTTC. Amino acids: CASSRGTGYTF.

This CDR3 is CASSKGINEKLFF. The CDR3 nucleotides are TGTGCCAGCAGCAAAGGGATTAATGAAAAACTGTTTTTT. The chain couples TRBV7-3 to TRBJ1-4; D ambiguous. From germline, CDR1 is SGHTA and CDR2 FQGTGA. The V end was cut by 5 bases, the J end by 4 bases, with 8 bases between. The CDR3 loop spans 13 amino acids.

The chain carries TRBV15 and TRBJ1-3; 8 bases align to TRBD1. Germline V gene data show CDR1 as LNHNV and CDR2 as YYDKDF (reference sequence). The CDR3 extends over 17 amino acids. Losses at the gene ends were 5 bases for V and 2 bases for J; bases not matched to a gene: 11. The DNA for the CDR3 is TGTGCCACCAGCGACCAGACAGGGGCGGAGGCTGGAAACACCATATATTTT. Translation gives CATSDQTGAEAGNTIYF.

The rearrangement uses TRBV19 and TRBJ1-5; TRBD1 agrees at 7 bases. This CDR3 region has 15 residues. With 4 bases clipped from V and 4 bases from J, the junction kept 7 bases outside the gene matches. The germline gives CDR1 LNHDA, CDR2 SQIVND (reference sequence). The CDR3 spells CASSSDREGNQPQHF. Written as DNA, the CDR3 is TGTGCCAGTAGTAGCGACAGGGAGGGGAATCAGCCCCAGCATTTT.